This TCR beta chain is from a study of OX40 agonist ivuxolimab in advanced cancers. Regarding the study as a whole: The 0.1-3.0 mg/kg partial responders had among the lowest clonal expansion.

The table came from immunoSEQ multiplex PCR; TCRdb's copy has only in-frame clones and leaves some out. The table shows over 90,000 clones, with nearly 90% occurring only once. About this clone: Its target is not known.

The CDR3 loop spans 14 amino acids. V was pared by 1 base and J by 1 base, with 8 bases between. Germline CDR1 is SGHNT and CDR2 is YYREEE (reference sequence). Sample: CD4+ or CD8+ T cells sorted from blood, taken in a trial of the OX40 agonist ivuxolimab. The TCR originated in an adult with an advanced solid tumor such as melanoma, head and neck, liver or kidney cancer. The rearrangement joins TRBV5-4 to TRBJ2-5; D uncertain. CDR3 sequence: CASSLRAAQETQYF. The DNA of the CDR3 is TGTGCCAGCAGCTTGCGGGCAGCCCAAGAGACCCAGTACTTC.